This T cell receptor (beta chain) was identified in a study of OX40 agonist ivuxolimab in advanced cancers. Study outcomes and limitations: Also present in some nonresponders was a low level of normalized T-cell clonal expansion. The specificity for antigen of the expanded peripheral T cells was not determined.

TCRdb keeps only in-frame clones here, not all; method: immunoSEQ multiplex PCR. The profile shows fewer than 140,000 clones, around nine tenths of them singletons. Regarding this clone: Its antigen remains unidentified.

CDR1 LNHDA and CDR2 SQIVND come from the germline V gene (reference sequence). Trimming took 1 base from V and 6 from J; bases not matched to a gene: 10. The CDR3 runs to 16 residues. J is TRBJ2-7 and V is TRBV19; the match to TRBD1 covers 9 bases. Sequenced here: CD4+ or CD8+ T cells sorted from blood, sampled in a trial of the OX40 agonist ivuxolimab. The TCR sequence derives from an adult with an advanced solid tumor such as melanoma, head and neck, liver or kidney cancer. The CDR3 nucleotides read TGTGCCAGTAGTATAGCCACCAAGGGACAGGGTAGCGAGCAGTACTTC. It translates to CASSIATKGQGSEQYF.